The sequence of this T cell receptor (beta chain) was determined in a study of beta chain features in type 1 diabetes. Study outcomes and limitations: For type 1 diabetes patients, VDJ junctions showed fewer insertions and more deletions.

In total, each donor contributed a single heparinised blood draw that averaged about 120 mL. Unmatched junction bases numbered 12, after V lost 0 bases and J lost 5 bases. The CDR3 spans 17 residues. The V gene's germline CDR1 is KGHSH and CDR2 LQKENI. What was sequenced were expressed TCRB transcripts, since all of the isolated RNA had been reverse transcribed. Average reads for naive, central memory and regulatory T cell samples were about 4 million. Sequencing used immunoSEQ multiplex PCR; TCRdb keeps in-frame clones, though not all of them. Found here are fewer than 900,000 clones, roughly a sixth of them singletons; the top ten hold 0.023%. In regard to this clone: What it binds is unknown.

The sequence came from a woman aged 18-29 years in good health. The sequencing input was naive CD4+ T cells from blood. The rearrangement links TRBV18 to TRBJ1-2; 7 nucleotides align to TRBD1. The CDR3 is CASSPPGQTGWAYGYTF. CDR3 coding DNA: TGTGCCAGCTCACCACCGGGTCAGACAGGGTGGGCATATGGCTACACCTTC.